Each of the 14 T cell receptor beta chains below was sequenced from the same sample in a study of CD8 T cells in ankylosing spondylitis. One entry per CDR3 protein results from TCRdb running MiXCR on the 5' RACE reads. The sample contains 250,000 to 400,000 distinct CDR3 sequences, roughly 10% of which appear only once. The sample comprised blood, either unsorted or a sorted T cell fraction (not recorded which). The receptor set was obtained from a female donor with ankylosing spondylitis or in good health (not recorded which).

This clonotype was picked up a small number of times. The V call is TRBV6-1, the J call TRBJ2-3, with 7 positions matching TRBD2. CDR3 size: 16 residues. Trimming removed 2 bases from V and 1 base from J; junction bases left unmatched: 6. Germline CDR1 and CDR2: MNHNS and SASEGT. The CDR3 nucleotides read TGTGCCAGCAGTGAAAAAGGGAGGGGACGCACAGATACGCAGTATTTT. As protein: CASSEKGRGRTDTQYF.

This clonotype was detected many times. The J gene is TRBJ2-5, the V gene TRBV28; the D gene is possibly TRBD1 (6 bases). Trimming left V 5 bases short and J 1 base short, with 17 bases between. In germline, CDR1 is MDHEN, CDR2 SYDVKM. This CDR3 spans 16 amino acids. The CDR3 nucleotides read TGTGCCAGCAGTGTCAGACCAGGACAGCGCCAAGAGACCCAGTACTTC. Its translation: CASSVRPGQRQETQYF.

The chain is built from TRBV6-5 and TRBJ1-6; tentative D call: TRBD1 (5 bases). From germline, CDR1 is MNHEY and CDR2 SVGAGI. The CDR3 contains 16 residues. V was pared by 2 bases and J by 7 bases, with 15 bases between. In DNA form, the CDR3 reads TGTGCCAGCAGTTACATGGCAGGGTCGGGGAATTCACCCCTCCACTTT. Translating gives CASSYMAGSGNSPLHF.

This clonotype was found many times. This chain links TRBV20-1 with TRBJ1-3, with D possibly matching TRBD1 (5 bases). Germline CDR1 reads DFQATT; CDR2 reads SNEGSKA (reference sequence). This CDR3 contains 14 residues. V lost 3 bases to trimming and J lost 1 base, with 10 bases between them. The CDR3 DNA reads as TGCAGTGCTAGGGGGGACGTTTCTGGAAACACCATATATTTT. It is translated as CSARGDVSGNTIYF.

V gene TRBV27 combines with J gene TRBJ1-5; D gene uncertain. Trimming stripped 5 bases from V and 0 bases from J, with 14 bases between. Per the germline V gene, CDR1 is MNHEY and CDR2 is SMNVEV (reference sequence). The CDR3 is made up of 16 amino acids. The CDR3 DNA reads as TGTGCCAGCAGTACTCGGTATAAGGATAGCAATCAGCCCCAGCATTTT. Its protein is CASSTRYKDSNQPQHF.

The J gene is TRBJ2-7, the V gene TRBV7-2; 8 nucleotides align to TRBD1. Germline CDR1 is SGHTA and CDR2 is FQGNSA. J lost 3 bases, V lost 5 bases, and 6 bases had no gene match. There are 14 residues in the CDR3. The CDR3 coding sequence is TGTGCCAGCAGCGGGCGAGGACAGGGCTACGAGCAGTACTTC. This gives the protein CASSGRGQGYEQYF.

This clonotype was recorded at least ten times. V and J are TRBV5-1 and TRBJ2-3; D uncertain. Germline assignment: CDR1 SGHRS and CDR2 YFSETQ. This CDR3 contains 17 residues. Trimming took 0 bases from V and 0 from J, leaving 14 bases between them. CDR3 protein: CASSLVAFGTSTDTQYF. CDR3 in DNA: TGCGCCAGCAGCTTGGTGGCCTTTGGAACTAGCACAGATACGCAGTATTTT. Complete variable domain (other parts from reference TRBV5-1 and TRBJ2-3): KAGVTQTPRYLIKTRGQQVTLSCSPISGHRSVSWYQQTPGQGLQFLFEYFSETQRNKGNFPGRFSGRQFSNSRSEMNVSTLELGDSALYLCASSLVAFGTSTDTQYFGPGTRLTVL.

This clonotype was picked up many times. The chain employs TRBV20-1 and TRBJ1-5; weak D call: TRBD1 (5 bases). This CDR3 region has 15 residues. V lost 5 bases to trimming and J lost 5 bases, with 19 bases between them. CDR1 and CDR2 from the germline V gene are DFQATT and SNEGSKA (reference sequence). This chain's CDR3 is CSAGTGLPGDQPQHF. CDR3 DNA: TGCAGTGCTGGAACGGGACTCCCGGGAGATCAGCCCCAGCATTTT.

The chain employs TRBV20-1 and TRBJ2-2, with no clear D. Germline assignment: CDR1 DFQATT and CDR2 SNEGSKA (reference sequence). The CDR3 spans 16 residues. V dropped 0 bases and J dropped 6 bases, with 17 bases sitting between them. DNA for the CDR3: TGCAGTGCTAGAGACCCCTTGACCGGATCCGCCGGGGAGCTGTTTTTT. Its protein product is CSARDPLTGSAGELFF.

This clonotype has ten or more counts. This sequence joins TRBV29-1 and TRBJ2-3, with 8 bases lining up with TRBD2. V trimming: 7 bases; J trimming: 7 bases; junction bases outside the gene matches: 13. There are 14 residues in the CDR3. Germline CDR1 reads SQVTM; CDR2 reads ANQGSEA. This chain's CDR3 is CSATSGRSQYTQYF. The CDR3, as DNA: TGCAGCGCCACTAGCGGCCGATCCCAGTATACGCAGTATTTT.

This clonotype showed up just a few times. The chain has TRBV29-1 and TRBJ2-7, with 9 nucleotides matching TRBD2. Germline V gene lookup returns CDR1 SQVTM and CDR2 ANQGSEA. V was clipped by 6 bases and J by 1 base; unmatched bases: 10. CDR3 length: 15 residues. The CDR3 coding sequence is TGCAGCGTCAAAGGGCTAGCGGGGACGTCCTACGAGCAGTACTTC. Encoded protein: CSVKGLAGTSYEQYF.

This clonotype was seen many times. The rearrangement links TRBV5-1 to TRBJ2-3; no firm D call. The CDR3 covers 15 residues. Trimming took off 4 bases at V and 1 base at J, with 13 bases between the two ends. Germline lookup yields CDR1 SGHRS and CDR2 YFSETQ. CDR3 sequence (DNA): TGCGCCAGCAGCCCGCACTACGATGGCACAGATACGCAGTATTTT. This encodes CASSPHYDGTDTQYF.

In its sample, this clonotype was seen many times. The rearrangement uses TRBV6-1 and TRBJ1-3; 7 positions match TRBD1. Germline CDR1 MNHNS, CDR2 SASEGT. V dropped 8 bases and J dropped 0; count of bases not matched to a gene: 4. This CDR3 spans 14 amino acids. The CDR3: CASGGDSSGNTIYF. DNA of the CDR3: TGTGCCAGCGGAGGGGACAGCTCTGGAAACACCATATATTTT.

The table lists this clonotype with many counts. The chain carries TRBV12-3 or TRBV12-4 and TRBJ2-7; the D call may be TRBD1 or TRBD2 (5 bases each). Trimming took off 3 bases at V and 6 bases at J, with 12 bases between the two ends. The CDR3 is 13 residues long. CDR3 nucleotide sequence: TGTGCCAGCAGTTTCGGAACTAGGGGCGAGCAGTACTTC. This encodes CASSFGTRGEQYF.